These T cell receptor beta chains were read from a single sample in a study of long-term antiretroviral therapy in people with HIV. Some clones are missing from TCRdb's copy, which holds only in-frame ones; the method was immunoSEQ multiplex PCR. Among over 25,000 clones listed, around 89% were seen once. The material sequenced was unsorted PBMCs, taken 3.2 years before starting antiretroviral therapy. Every receptor here comes from a man aged 45-60 years with HIV. The CDR3 runs from the conserved cysteine through the conserved F or W. The D gene is left open where the match is weak. Only part of the rows carry a size: once, few, many, or a class if the clone is expanded.

j_gene | len | v_gene | abundance | d_gene | CDR3aa | CDR3nt
TRBJ2-1 | 17 | TRBV27 | - | - | CASSLSGIINSYNEQFF | TGTGCCAGCAGTTTATCCGGGATCATAAATAGCTACAATGAGCAGTTCTTC
TRBJ2-5 | 14 | TRBV29-1 | - | TRBD2 | CSVEVTAGGETQYF | TGCAGCGTTGAAGTGACGGCGGGGGGGGAGACCCAGTACTTC
TRBJ1-2 | 13 | TRBV6-1 | - | - | CASSWTANYGYTF | TGTGCCAGCAGTTGGACAGCGAACTATGGCTACACCTTC
TRBJ1-2 | 13 | TRBV14 | few | - | CASSPDLNYGYTF | TGTGCCAGCAGCCCAGATCTCAACTATGGCTACACCTTC
TRBJ1-4 | 12 | TRBV2 | few | - | CASSESAFELFF | TGTGCCAGCAGTGAGTCGGCGTTTGAACTGTTTTTT
TRBJ1-2 | 15 | TRBV12-5 | - | - | CASGFGQGRNYGYTF | TGTGCTAGTGGTTTTGGGCAGGGAAGGAACTATGGCTACACCTTC
TRBJ2-2 | 12 | TRBV12-5 | - | TRBD1 | CASGRDSGELFF | TGTGCTAGTGGTCGGGACAGCGGGGAGCTGTTTTTT
TRBJ2-1 | 11 | TRBV7-3 | - | TRBD2 | CASSAGDEQFF | TGTGCCAGCAGCGCGGGGGATGAGCAGTTCTTC
TRBJ2-2 | 13 | TRBV29-1 | - | TRBD2 | CSGGGLVNRELFF | TGCAGCGGCGGGGGTCTAGTTAATAGGGAGCTGTTTTTT
TRBJ2-7 | 16 | TRBV5-1 | - | - | CASSHNTGASSREQYF | TGCGCCAGCAGCCATAACACGGGGGCCTCTAGTCGCGAGCAGTACTTC
TRBJ2-7 | 14 | TRBV19 | - | - | CASSIIGGTYEQYF | TGTGCCAGTAGTATCATTGGCGGAACCTACGAGCAGTACTTC
TRBJ1-2 | 13 | TRBV5-1 | - | - | CASSLAGADGYTF | TGCGCCAGCAGCTTGGCGGGGGCTGATGGCTACACCTTC
TRBJ1-2 | 16 | TRBV29-1 | - | - | CSVEKGFQGGDYGYTF | TGCAGCGTTGAAAAGGGATTTCAGGGAGGGGACTATGGCTACACCTTC
TRBJ1-2 | 14 | TRBV2 | - | TRBD1 | CASTGQGYSYGYTF | TGTGCCAGCACTGGACAGGGGTATTCCTATGGCTACACCTTC
TRBJ2-3 | 19 | TRBV5-1 | - | TRBD2 | CASSPSLGAGAFRTDTQYF | TGCGCCAGCAGCCCTAGTTTAGGAGCGGGAGCTTTTCGCACAGATACGCAGTATTTT
TRBJ1-1 | 12 | TRBV19 | - | - | CASSDKYTEAFF | TGTGCCAGTAGCGACAAGTACACTGAAGCTTTCTTT
TRBJ1-2 | 11 | TRBV29-1 | - | - | CSVGGNYGYTF | TGCAGCGTTGGAGGGAACTATGGCTACACCTTC
TRBJ1-4 | 13 | TRBV5-1 | - | - | CASSLAGDEKLFF | TGCGCCAGCAGCTTAGCAGGGGACGAAAAACTGTTTTTT
TRBJ1-5 | 15 | TRBV9 | - | TRBD1 | CASSGGQGNNQPQHF | TGTGCCAGCAGCGGGGGACAGGGGAACAATCAGCCCCAGCATTTT
TRBJ2-1 | 14 | TRBV7-9 | - | - | CASSTQGPYNEQFF | TGTGCCAGCAGTACACAGGGACCCTACAATGAGCAGTTCTTC
TRBJ1-5 | 15 | TRBV18 | few | TRBD1 | CASSPGQGLGQPQHF | TGTGCCAGCTCCCCGGGACAGGGTTTAGGACAGCCCCAGCATTTT
TRBJ2-7 | 16 | TRBV18 | - | - | CASSPVIGRGNYEQYF | TGTGCCAGCTCACCGGTAATCGGCAGGGGCAACTACGAGCAGTACTTC
TRBJ1-1 | 15 | TRBV10-3 | - | - | CAIRKGGESYTEAFF | TGTGCCATCAGAAAGGGTGGGGAATCGTACACTGAAGCTTTCTTT
TRBJ1-3 | 15 | TRBV27 | - | - | CASSPGRAVGNTIYF | TGTGCCAGCAGTCCGGGGAGGGCAGTCGGAAACACCATATATTTT
TRBJ1-4 | 16 | TRBV5-1 | - | TRBD1 | CASSGGQGAYNEKLFF | TGCGCCAGCAGCGGGGGACAGGGGGCATATAATGAAAAACTGTTTTTT
TRBJ2-1 | 14 | TRBV5-1 | - | TRBD2 | CASSPGLAGVEQFF | TGCGCCAGCAGCCCGGGACTAGCGGGAGTCGAGCAGTTCTTC
TRBJ2-5 | 13 | TRBV2 | - | - | CASSVRREETQYF | TGTGCCAGCAGTGTGAGGCGGGAAGAGACCCAGTACTTC
TRBJ1-6 | 14 | TRBV5-1 | few | - | CASSFDRMESPLHF | TGCGCCAGCAGCTTTGACAGAATGGAATCACCCCTCCACTTT
TRBJ1-2 | 12 | TRBV7-9 | - | - | CASNRGDYGYTF | TGTGCCAGCAACCGCGGGGACTATGGCTACACCTTC